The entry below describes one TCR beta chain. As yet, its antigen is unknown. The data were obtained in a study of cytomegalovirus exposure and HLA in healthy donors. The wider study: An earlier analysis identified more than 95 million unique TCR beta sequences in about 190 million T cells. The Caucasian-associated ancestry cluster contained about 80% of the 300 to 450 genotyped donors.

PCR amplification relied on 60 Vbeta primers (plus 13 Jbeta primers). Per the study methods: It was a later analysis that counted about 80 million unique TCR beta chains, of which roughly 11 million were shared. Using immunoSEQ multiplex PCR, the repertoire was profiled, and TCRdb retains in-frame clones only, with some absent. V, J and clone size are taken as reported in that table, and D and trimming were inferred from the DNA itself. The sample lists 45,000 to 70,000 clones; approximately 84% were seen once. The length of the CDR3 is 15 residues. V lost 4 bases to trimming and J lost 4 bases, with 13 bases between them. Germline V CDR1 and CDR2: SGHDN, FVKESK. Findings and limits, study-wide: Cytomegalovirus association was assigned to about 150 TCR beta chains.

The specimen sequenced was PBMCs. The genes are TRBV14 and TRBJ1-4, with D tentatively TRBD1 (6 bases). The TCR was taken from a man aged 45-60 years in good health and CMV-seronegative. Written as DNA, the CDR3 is TGTGCCAGCAGCCCTGCAAGGGGGGGTAATGAAAAACTGTTTTTT. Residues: CASSPARGGNEKLFF. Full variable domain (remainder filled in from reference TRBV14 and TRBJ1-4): EAGVTQFPSHSVIEKGQTVTLRCDPISGHDNLYWYRRVMGKEIKFLLHFVKESKQDESGMPNNRFLAERTGGTYSTLKVQPAELEDSGVYFCASSPARGGNEKLFFGSGTQLSVL.